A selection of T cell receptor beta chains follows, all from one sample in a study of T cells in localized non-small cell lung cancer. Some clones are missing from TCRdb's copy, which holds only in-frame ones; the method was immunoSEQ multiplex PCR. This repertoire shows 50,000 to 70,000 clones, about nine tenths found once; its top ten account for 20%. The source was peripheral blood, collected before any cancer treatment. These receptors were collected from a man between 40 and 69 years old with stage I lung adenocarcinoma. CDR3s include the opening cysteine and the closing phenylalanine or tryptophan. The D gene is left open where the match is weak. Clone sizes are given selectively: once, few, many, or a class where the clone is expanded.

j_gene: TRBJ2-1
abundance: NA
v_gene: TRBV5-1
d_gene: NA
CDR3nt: TGCGCCAGCAGCATACGGACTGAGCAGTTCTTC
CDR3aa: CASSIRTEQFF

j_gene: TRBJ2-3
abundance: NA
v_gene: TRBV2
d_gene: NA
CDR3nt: TGTGCCAGCAGTGAACTATCGTTCACAGATACGCAGTATTTT
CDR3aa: CASSELSFTDTQYF

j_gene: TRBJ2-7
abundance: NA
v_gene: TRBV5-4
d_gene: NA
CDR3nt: TGTGCCAGCAGCCCCCCCGGGCCACGGGCCGAGCAGTACTTC
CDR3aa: CASSPPGPRAEQYF

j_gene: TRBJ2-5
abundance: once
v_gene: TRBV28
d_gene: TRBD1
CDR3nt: TGTGCCAGCAGACCCGGGACAGATTCCCAAGGGACCCAGTACTTC
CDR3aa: CASRPGTDSQGTQYF

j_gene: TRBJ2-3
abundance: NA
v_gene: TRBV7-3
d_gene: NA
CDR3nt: TGTGCCAGCAGCTTGGGGTCCCGAGATACGCAGTATTTT
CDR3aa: CASSLGSRDTQYF

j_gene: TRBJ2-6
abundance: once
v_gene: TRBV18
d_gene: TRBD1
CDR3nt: TGTGCCAGCTCACCGTACGGGGCAGGGACAGGGCCCTCTGGGGCCAACGTCCTGACTTTC
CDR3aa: CASSPYGAGTGPSGANVLTF

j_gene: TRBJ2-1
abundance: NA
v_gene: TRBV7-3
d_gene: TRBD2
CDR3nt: TGTGCCAGCAGCTTAGCTAGCGGGAGGGTGCCAACTGAGCAGTTCTTC
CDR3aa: CASSLASGRVPTEQFF

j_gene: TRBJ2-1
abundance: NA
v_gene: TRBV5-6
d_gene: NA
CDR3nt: TGTGCCAGCAGCTTGTCGGGATTCACCTACAATGAGCAGTTCTTC
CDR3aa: CASSLSGFTYNEQFF

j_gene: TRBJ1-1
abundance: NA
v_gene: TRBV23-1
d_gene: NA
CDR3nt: TGCGCCAGCAGTCAATCGATGGCCGTACAGAACACTGAAGCTTTCTTT
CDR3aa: CASSQSMAVQNTEAFF

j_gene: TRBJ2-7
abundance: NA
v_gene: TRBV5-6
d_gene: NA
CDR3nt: TGTGCCAGCAGCATAGACTCGGGGCCCCTCTCCTACGAGCAGTACTTC
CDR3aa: CASSIDSGPLSYEQYF

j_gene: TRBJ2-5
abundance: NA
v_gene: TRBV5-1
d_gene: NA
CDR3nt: TGCGCCAGCAGCTTGGCCGCAGCGTTCCAGCAAGAGACCCAGTACTTC
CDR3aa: CASSLAAAFQQETQYF

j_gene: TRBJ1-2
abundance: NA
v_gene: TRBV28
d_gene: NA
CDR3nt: TGTGCCAGCAGTTTAGTGGAGGGGGGCTACACCTTC
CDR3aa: CASSLVEGGYTF

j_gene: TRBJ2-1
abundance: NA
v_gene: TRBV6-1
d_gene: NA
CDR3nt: TGTGCCAGCAGTGAAGCTGGGGCTAGCAATGAGCAGTTCTTC
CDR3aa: CASSEAGASNEQFF

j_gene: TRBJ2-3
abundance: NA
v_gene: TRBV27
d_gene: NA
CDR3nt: TGTGCCAGCAGTTTATCGGGGGATACGCAGTATTTT
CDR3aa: CASSLSGDTQYF

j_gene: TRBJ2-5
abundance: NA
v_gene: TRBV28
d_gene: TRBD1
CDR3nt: TGTGCCAGCAGCACAGGGACAGGGGTGGGAGAGACCCAGTACTTC
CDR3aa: CASSTGTGVGETQYF

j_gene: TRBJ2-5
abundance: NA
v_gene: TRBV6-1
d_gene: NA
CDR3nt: TGTGCCAGCAGGATCCAGGACAGCCCTCTAGAGACCCAGTACTTC
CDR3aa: CASRIQDSPLETQYF

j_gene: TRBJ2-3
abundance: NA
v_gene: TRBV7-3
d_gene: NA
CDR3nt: TGTGCCAGCAGCTCCGGGAACACAGATACGCAGTATTTT
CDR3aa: CASSSGNTDTQYF

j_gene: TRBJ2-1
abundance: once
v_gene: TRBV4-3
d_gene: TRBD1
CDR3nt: TGCGCCAGCAGCCCGGACAGGGGTTCCTACAATGAGCAGTTCTTC
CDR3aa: CASSPDRGSYNEQFF

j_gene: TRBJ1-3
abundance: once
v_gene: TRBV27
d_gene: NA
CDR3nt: TGTGCCAGCAGCCGTACTGGGGATCCTGGAAACACCATATATTTT
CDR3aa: CASSRTGDPGNTIYF

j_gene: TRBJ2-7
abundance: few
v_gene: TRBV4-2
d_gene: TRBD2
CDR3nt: TGTGCCAGCAGCAAATTCCTGACTAGCTTCTACGAGCAGTACTTC
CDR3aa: CASSKFLTSFYEQYF

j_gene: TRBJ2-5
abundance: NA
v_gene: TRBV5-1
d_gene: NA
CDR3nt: TGCGCCAGCAGCCCGGGTGGGTCTCAAGAGACCCAGTACTTC
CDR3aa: CASSPGGSQETQYF

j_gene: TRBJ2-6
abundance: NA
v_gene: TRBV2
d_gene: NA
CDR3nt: TGTGCCAGCTGGTCGGGGGACGGTGGGGCCAACGTCCTGACTTTC
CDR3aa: CASWSGDGGANVLTF

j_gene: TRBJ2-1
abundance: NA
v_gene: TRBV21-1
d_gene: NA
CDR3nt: TGTGCCAGCAAAGGAGTCTCGAGCTCCTACAATGAGCAGTTCTTC
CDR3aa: CASKGVSSSYNEQFF

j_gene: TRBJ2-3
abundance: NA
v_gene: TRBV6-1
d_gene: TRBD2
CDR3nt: TGTGCCAGCAGTCAAGAAGAGGTTAGCGGGACCGCAGATACGCAGTATTTT
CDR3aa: CASSQEEVSGTADTQYF

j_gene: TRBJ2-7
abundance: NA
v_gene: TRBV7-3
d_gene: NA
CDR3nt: TGTGCCAGCAGCTTAAACCCTGCCGGGAGTGAGCAGTACTTC
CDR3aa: CASSLNPAGSEQYF

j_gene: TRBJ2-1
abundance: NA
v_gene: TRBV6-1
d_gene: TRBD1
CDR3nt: TGTGCCAGCAGTGTGGGACAGGGGGCCTACAATGAGCAGTTCTTC
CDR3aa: CASSVGQGAYNEQFF

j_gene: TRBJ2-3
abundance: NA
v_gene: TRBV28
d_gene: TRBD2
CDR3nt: TGTGCCAGCAGTTCGACTAGCGTATCAACAGATACGCAGTATTTT
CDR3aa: CASSSTSVSTDTQYF

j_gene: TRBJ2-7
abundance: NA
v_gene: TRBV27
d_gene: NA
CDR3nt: TGTGCCAGCAGTTTCGGGCGCTCCTACGAGCAGTACTTC
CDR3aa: CASSFGRSYEQYF

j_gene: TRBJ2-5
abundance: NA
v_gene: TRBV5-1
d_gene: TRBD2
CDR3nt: TGCGCCAGCAGTGATCTAGCGGGAGTGGTAGAGACCCAGTACTTC
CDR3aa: CASSDLAGVVETQYF

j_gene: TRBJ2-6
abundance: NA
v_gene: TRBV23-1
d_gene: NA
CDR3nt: TGCGCCAGCAGTGAAATCGGGCAACAAAGTCGGGCCAACGTCCTGACTTTC
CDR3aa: CASSEIGQQSRANVLTF

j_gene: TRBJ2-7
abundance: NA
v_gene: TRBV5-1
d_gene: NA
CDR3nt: TGCGCCAGCAGAGGGACCAACTACGAGCAGTACTTC
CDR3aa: CASRGTNYEQYF

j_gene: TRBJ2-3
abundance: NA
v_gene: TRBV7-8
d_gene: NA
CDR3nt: TGTGCCAGCAGCCCCAGGGCCCTCAGCTCAGATACGCAGTATTTT
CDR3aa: CASSPRALSSDTQYF

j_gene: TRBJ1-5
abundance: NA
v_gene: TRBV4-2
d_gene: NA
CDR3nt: TGTGCCAGCAGCCAAGATGGCGGGGAGGGCAGCAATCAGCCCCAGCATTTT
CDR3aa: CASSQDGGEGSNQPQHF

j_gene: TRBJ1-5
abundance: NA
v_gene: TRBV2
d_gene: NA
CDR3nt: TGTGCCAGCAGATTCCGGGCCAAGGATCAGCCCCAGCATTTT
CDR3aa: CASRFRAKDQPQHF

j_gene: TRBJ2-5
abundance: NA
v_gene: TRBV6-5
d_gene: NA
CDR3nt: TGTGCCAGCAGGGAGGGAGAGACCCAGTACTTC
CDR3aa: CASREGETQYF

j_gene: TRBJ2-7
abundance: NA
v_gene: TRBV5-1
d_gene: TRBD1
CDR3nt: TGCGCCAGCAGCTTACACAGGGGGCAATCCGAGCAGTACTTC
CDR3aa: CASSLHRGQSEQYF

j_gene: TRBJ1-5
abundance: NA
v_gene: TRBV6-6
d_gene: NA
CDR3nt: TGTGCCAGCAGACAAGGGGGGGGGTACAATCAGCCCCAGCATTTT
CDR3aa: CASRQGGGYNQPQHF

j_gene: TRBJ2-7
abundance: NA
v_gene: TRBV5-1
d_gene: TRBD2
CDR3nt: TGCGCCAGCAGCCAGGTACTAGCGCCCTACGAGCAGTACTTC
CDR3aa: CASSQVLAPYEQYF

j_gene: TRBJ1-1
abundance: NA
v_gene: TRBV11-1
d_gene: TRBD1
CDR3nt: TGTGCCAGCAGCCGGACAGGGCGGAACACTGAAGCTTTCTTT
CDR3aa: CASSRTGRNTEAFF

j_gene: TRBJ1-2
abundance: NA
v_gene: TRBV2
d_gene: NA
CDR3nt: TGTGCCAGCAAAGAGGTCACGGGCCCAGCTAACTATGGCTACACCTTC
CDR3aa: CASKEVTGPANYGYTF

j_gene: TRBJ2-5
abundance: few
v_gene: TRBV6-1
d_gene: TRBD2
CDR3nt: TGTGCCAGCCGGGCTAGCGGCAATGGGGAGACCCAGTACTTC
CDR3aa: CASRASGNGETQYF

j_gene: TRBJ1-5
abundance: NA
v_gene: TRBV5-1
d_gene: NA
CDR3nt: TGCGCCAGCTCGGCCGATAGCAATCAGCCCCAGCATTTT
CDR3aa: CASSADSNQPQHF